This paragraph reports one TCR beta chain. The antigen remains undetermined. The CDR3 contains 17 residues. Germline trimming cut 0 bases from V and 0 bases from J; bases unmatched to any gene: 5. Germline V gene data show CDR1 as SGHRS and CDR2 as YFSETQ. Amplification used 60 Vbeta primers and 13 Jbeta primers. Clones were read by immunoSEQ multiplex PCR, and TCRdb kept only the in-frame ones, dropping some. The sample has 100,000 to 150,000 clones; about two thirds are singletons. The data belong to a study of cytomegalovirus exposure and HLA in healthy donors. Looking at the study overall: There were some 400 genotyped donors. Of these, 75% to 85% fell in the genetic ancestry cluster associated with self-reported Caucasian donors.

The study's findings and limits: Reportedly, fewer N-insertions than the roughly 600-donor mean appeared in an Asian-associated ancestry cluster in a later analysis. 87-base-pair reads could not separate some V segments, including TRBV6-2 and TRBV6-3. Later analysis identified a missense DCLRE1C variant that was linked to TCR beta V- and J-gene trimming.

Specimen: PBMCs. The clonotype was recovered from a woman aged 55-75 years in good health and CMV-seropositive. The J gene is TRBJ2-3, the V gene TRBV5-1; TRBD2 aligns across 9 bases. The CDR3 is CASSLESGGPSTDTQYF. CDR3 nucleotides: TGCGCCAGCAGCTTGGAAAGCGGGGGGCCTAGCACAGATACGCAGTATTTT.